The 22 T cell receptor beta chains presented below share a single source sample, sequenced in a study of blood T cells in healthy people across ages. With a J-beta primer mix and a sample-barcoded 5' primer, a second PCR ran roughly 7 to 11 cycles. MiXCR, applied by TCRdb to the 5' RACE reads, yields one record per CDR3 protein. The repertoire has 850,000 to 1,000,000 distinct CDR3 sequences, roughly 50% of them found once; the top ten carry roughly 13%. Sequencing was done on a sample of blood. The receptor source for this set is a man younger than 40 in good health.

CDR3 nucleotides: TGCAGTGCATGGGTGGGCTCCTACAATGAGCAGTTCTTC. Translation gives CSAWVGSYNEQFF. The genes are TRBV20-1 and TRBJ2-1; D is uncertain. Per germline, CDR1 DFQATT and CDR2 SNEGSKA (reference sequence). Trimming stripped 6 bases from V and 0 bases from J, with 9 bases between. The CDR3 loop spans 13 amino acids.

This clonotype was seen a few times. The rearrangement links TRBV20-1 to TRBJ2-7, with 9 bases matching TRBD1. Trimming took 2 bases from V and 4 from J; bases not matched to a gene: 9. This CDR3 has 15 amino acids. Per germline, CDR1 DFQATT and CDR2 SNEGSKA (reference sequence). The CDR3 here is CSARTRGTGLYEQYF. DNA of the CDR3: TGCAGTGCTAGAACTCGTGGGACAGGGTTGTACGAGCAGTACTTC.

V is TRBV7-2 and J is TRBJ2-1, with D perhaps being TRBD1 or TRBD2 (5 bases each). Per germline, CDR1 SGHTA and CDR2 FQGNSA. The CDR3 length is 13 residues. V dropped 3 bases and J dropped 14 bases, with 17 bases sitting between them. DNA for the CDR3: TGTGCCAGCAGCTTGACGTTTGGGGACCCCGAGTTCTTC. Protein sequence: CASSLTFGDPEFF.

The chain recombines TRBV9 with TRBJ1-1; TRBD1 matches 7 bases. The junction had 2 bases not matched to a gene; V was cut back by 3 bases and J by 0 bases. Germline CDR1 is SGDLS and CDR2 is YYNGEE. The CDR3 loop spans 14 amino acids. The CDR3 nucleotides read TGTGCCAGCAGCGCCCAGGGGGTGAACACTGAAGCTTTCTTT. It encodes CASSAQGVNTEAFF.

This clonotype has more than one count but fewer than ten. V gene TRBV28 combines with J gene TRBJ1-5; D is uncertain. The CDR3 is 15 residues long. Germline V gives CDR1 MDHEN, CDR2 SYDVKM. Between the trimmed V and J ends, which lost 7 bases and 6 bases, there was a span of 19 bases. The CDR3 region is CASNLDRRGVQPQHF. The CDR3, as DNA: TGTGCCAGCAACCTCGACCGGCGGGGAGTTCAGCCCCAGCATTTT.

This clonotype was counted a few times. The V gene is TRBV4-1, the J gene TRBJ1-1; D remains unclear. The CDR3 has 14 residues. The V gene's germline CDR1 is MGHRA and CDR2 YSYEKL. V lost 1 base and J lost 0, with 6 bases in between. The CDR3 sequence: CASSQGWVNTEAFF. CDR3 in DNA: TGCGCCAGCAGCCAAGGATGGGTGAACACTGAAGCTTTCTTT.

This clonotype has just a few counts. The V call is TRBV5-1, the J call TRBJ2-3; D possibly corresponds to TRBD2 (5 bases). Germline-derived CDR1 and CDR2 are SGHRS and YFSETQ. The CDR3 totals 16 residues. V gave up 4 bases and J gave up 2 bases, with 17 bases separating them. CDR3 sequence (DNA): TGCGCCAGCAGCGCGAGGGTCACCTCTTACACAGATACGCAGTATTTT. Residues: CASSARVTSYTDTQYF.

A single count supports this clonotype. Sequence at one end of the junction differs from germline and may be a read error. V is TRBV10-3 and J is TRBJ2-1; 8 bases are a match to TRBD1. Near its end, the DNA agrees better with TRBJ2-7, so the J call may be wrong. The CDR3 spans 14 residues. Germline CDR1 is ENHRY and CDR2 is SYGVKD. Written as DNA, the CDR3 is TGTACCATCAGTGGTGACAGGGGCGGAGGCGAGCAGTACTTC. Its protein product is CTISGDRGGGEQYF.

The chain has TRBV6-1 and TRBJ1-2; unclear D gene. CDR3 length equals 14 residues. The V end was cut by 0 bases, the J end by 2 bases, with 7 bases between. CDR1 and CDR2 (germline): MNHNS, SASEGT. The CDR3 nucleotides are TGTGCCAGCAGTGAAGCCCCCGGCAACTATGGCTACACCTTC. Translated, it gives CASSEAPGNYGYTF.

The chain links TRBV7-9 to TRBJ2-5; D is unclear. CDR1 and CDR2 from the germline V gene are SEHNR and FQNEAQ (reference sequence). The CDR3 length is 14 residues. V lost 0 bases to trimming and J lost 1 base, with 6 bases between them. The CDR3 reads CASSLALGQETQYF. CDR3 bases: TGTGCCAGCAGCTTAGCCTTGGGCCAAGAGACCCAGTACTTC.

This clonotype has ten or more counts. This chain joins TRBV3-1 and TRBJ2-7; TRBD2 might be the D (5 bases). The CDR3 covers 13 residues. V lost 4 bases to trimming and J lost 7 bases, with 14 bases between them. CDR1 is LGHDT, CDR2 YNNKEL, per germline (reference sequence). The CDR3 DNA sequence: TGTGCCAGCAGCCCCTTCGGGATGAATGAGCAGTACTTC. Protein: CASSPFGMNEQYF.

This clonotype showed up just a few times. The chain joins TRBV3-1 to TRBJ2-7; D is unresolved. The germline V gene encodes CDR1 LGHDT and CDR2 YNNKEL (reference sequence). The V gene lost 4 bases and the J gene lost 6 bases, with 16 bases spanning the gap. The CDR3 runs to 14 residues. CDR3 protein: CASSREHERSEQYF. As DNA, the CDR3 is TGTGCCAGCAGCCGCGAGCACGAGAGGTCCGAGCAGTACTTC.

This chain joins TRBV5-1 and TRBJ2-5, with no clear D. V lost 3 bases, J lost 2 bases, and 11 bases lay in between. The CDR3 is made up of 14 amino acids. Germline V gene data show CDR1 as SGHRS and CDR2 as YFSETQ. The CDR3 DNA follows: TGCGCCAGCAGCTGCAAGGGTCCTCAAGAGACCCAGTACTTC. It encodes CASSCKGPQETQYF.

As to this clonotype: An end of the junction differs from the germline gene, which may be a read error. The gene calls are TRBV28 and TRBJ2-1; D remains ambiguous. Germline-derived CDR1 and CDR2 are MDHEN and SYDVKM. The CDR3 totals 12 residues. CDR3 residues: CASSLARSGKFF. The CDR3 nucleotides are TGTGCTAGCAGTTTAGCTCGGTCCGGAAAGTTCTTC.

This clonotype was seen only a few times. The J gene is TRBJ1-1, the V gene TRBV7-8, with D unclear. Germline V gene lookup returns CDR1 SGHVS and CDR2 FQNEAQ. The V and J ends lost 5 bases and 0 bases respectively, with 7 bases between them. There are 13 residues in the CDR3. In nucleotides, the CDR3 is TGTGCCAGCAGCGTGAACATGAACACTGAAGCTTTCTTT. It specifies CASSVNMNTEAFF.

This clonotype was seen a handful of times. V usage is TRBV6-4 and J usage is TRBJ2-1; 7 bases line up with TRBD1. With 8 bases clipped from V and 0 bases from J, the junction kept 7 bases outside the gene matches. The CDR3 has 15 residues. Germline V gives CDR1 MRHNA, CDR2 SNTAGT. The CDR3 is CASGIQGSSYNEQFF. Here the CDR3 DNA reads TGTGCCAGCGGAATACAGGGGAGCTCCTACAATGAGCAGTTCTTC.

This chain joins TRBV7-9 and TRBJ2-1, with D unresolved. The CDR3 covers 16 residues. Per germline, CDR1 SEHNR and CDR2 FQNEAQ (reference sequence). V lost 0 bases to trimming and J lost 0 bases, with 9 bases between them. CDR3 region: CASSLAGIYSYNEQFF. CDR3 in DNA: TGTGCCAGCAGCTTAGCAGGGATTTACTCCTACAATGAGCAGTTCTTC.

In this sample, this clonotype turned up a few times. This chain links TRBV11-3 with TRBJ2-1, with 11 bases aligning to TRBD2. In germline, CDR1 is SGHNT, CDR2 YENEEA. The CDR3 runs 16 residues. The junction had 6 bases not matched to a gene; V was cut back by 1 base and J by 7 bases. CDR3 amino acids: CASSLGLAGLTNEQFF. The CDR3 nucleotides are TGTGCCAGCAGCTTAGGACTAGCGGGGTTAACGAATGAGCAGTTCTTC.

There are many counts of this clonotype. The chain couples TRBV12-3 or TRBV12-4 to TRBJ2-5; no reliable D call. The CDR3 totals 11 residues. The V and J ends lost 4 bases and 8 bases respectively, with 8 bases between them. For the CDR3, the DNA is TGTGCCAGCAGTTCCACCCGAACCCAGTACTTC. It encodes CASSSTRTQYF.

V usage is TRBV12-3 or TRBV12-4 and J usage is TRBJ1-4, with a tentative D call TRBD1 (5 bases). This CDR3 has 14 residues. V lost 0 bases, J lost 8 bases, and 10 bases lay in between. CDR3 loop: CASSLAGTPEKLFF. CDR3 nucleotide sequence: TGTGCCAGCAGTTTAGCCGGGACCCCCGAAAAACTGTTTTTT.

The V gene is TRBV21-1, the J gene TRBJ2-5; TRBD1 is taken as the D call from the table, unchecked against the DNA. The J call may be in error: the DNA end matches TRBJ2-7 better. TRBV21-1 is listed as a pseudogene. CDR3 length equals 13 residues. Written as DNA, the CDR3 is TGTGCCAGTAGCAATCGACAGGGTCGCGAGCAGTACTTC. Protein sequence: CASSNRQGREQYF.

CDR3 amino acids: CASSRDSQILDTQYF. The CDR3 coding sequence is TGTGCCAGCAGCCGGGACAGCCAAATATTAGATACGCAGTATTTT. The chain is built from TRBV11-1 and TRBJ2-3, with TRBD1 identical over 7 bases. Germline CDR1 reads SGHAT; CDR2 reads FQDESV (reference sequence). The CDR3 is made up of 15 amino acids. V shed 5 bases and J 5 bases; nucleotides not matched to a gene: 10.